This T cell receptor beta chain was recovered during a study of CD8+ T cells in alopecia areata (dated by TCRdb to the late 2010s). At the level of the whole study: Skin from C3H/HeJ donors aged roughly 6-13 months with spontaneous alopecia was grafted onto female C3H/HeJ recipients aged 7-10 weeks. The study used high-throughput TCRbeta sequencing to examine T cell clonal expansion in alopecia areata, in both the C3H/HeJ mouse model and human patients. On the human side, TCRbeta sequencing was run on scalp tissue and on sorted CD4+ and CD8+ peripheral blood T cells from healthy controls and from alopecia areata patients with either patchy or totalis/universalis disease. Scalp clonality was compared across normal scalp (n=4), patchy alopecia areata scalp (n=8), and alopecia totalis/universalis scalp (n=8). RNA came from the PAXgene miRNA kit for fixed scalp, the miRNeasy kit for PBMCs, and the RNeasy kit for mouse skin. TCRbeta CDR3 regions were amplified by immunoSEQ multiplex PCR with 35 Vbeta forward and 13 Jbeta reverse primers. Results the study describes overall, beyond this receptor: Resident alphabeta T cells in normal human skin are also sequenced, complicating scalp TCR repertoire analysis, unlike mouse skin dominated by gammadelta T cells. Shared TCR sequences between patients were less evident than in mice, which may be partly attributable to HLA diversity in the patient population. Lesional scalp, especially in alopecia totalis/universalis, showed higher clonality and more expanded CD8+ clones than normal scalp, suggesting antigenic drive.

The method was the immunoSEQ multiplex PCR assay. RNA was extracted from all samples and reverse transcribed into cDNA, which served as template for TCR sequencing. SuperScript III was used to make first-strand cDNA, primed with a 2:1 mix of oligo-dT and random hexamers. A synthetic immune receptor repertoire was used to gauge amplification bias, and whatever bias remained was removed computationally. Sequencing of the libraries was done on Illumina HiSeq using 60 bp reads that spanned the CDR3 and were read from J toward V. The authors' analysis ran thus. Raw reads were preprocessed to remove errors, and CDR3 was defined according to IMGT conventions as the region from the conserved cysteine to phenylalanine. To get clonality, Shannon entropy was normalized by log2 of the number of productive unique TCRs and the result was subtracted from 1. CD4 or CD8 identity of scalp clones was inferred by cross-referencing scalp TCRbeta sequences with sorted blood CD4 and CD8 repertoires. Drawn from immuneACCESS, this table holds only the in-frame rearrangements with V and J called that TCRdb kept. Clones are partly lost; checked studies trace under half to an unresolved V gene and leave the rest unexplained. V and J calls and clone size follow that table, whereas D and trimming were derived from the DNA. This sample contains about 270,000 clones, none of which is a singleton. The ten largest clones capture less than 1.5% of the sample.

This clone turned up a few times. The antigen this receptor binds is unknown. Gene names and germline sequences here are the mouse ones. The CDR3 extends 4 residues past the end of the read, so its final part is completed from the germline J gene. Pooled mouse cutaneous lymph node cells were stained for CD4, CD8alpha, NKG2D, NKG2ACE and other markers and were then sorted on a BD Influx. From the cysteine up to the phenylalanine, the CDR3 has a length of 15 residues. The CDR3 was read in part: 33 bases, with the frame set at base 1. V has 1 base trimmed and J has 2 bases trimmed; junction bases matching no gene number 2. The germline V gene (reference sequence) specifies NSQYPW as CDR1 and LRSPGD as CDR2.

Sequencing was carried out using CD4+ T cells sorted from a lymph node. This TCR came from a C3H/HeJ mouse with alopecia areata. Mice belonging to this strain carry MHC haplotype H2-k. The rearranged chain carries TRBV1 and TRBJ2-4; 8 central nucleotides agree with TRBD2. CDR3 DNA, as far as it was read: TGCACCTGCAGTGCAGGCTGGGGGGTTCAAAAC. It translates as CTCSAGWGVQN. The CDR3 as a whole reads CTCSAGWGVQNTLYF.